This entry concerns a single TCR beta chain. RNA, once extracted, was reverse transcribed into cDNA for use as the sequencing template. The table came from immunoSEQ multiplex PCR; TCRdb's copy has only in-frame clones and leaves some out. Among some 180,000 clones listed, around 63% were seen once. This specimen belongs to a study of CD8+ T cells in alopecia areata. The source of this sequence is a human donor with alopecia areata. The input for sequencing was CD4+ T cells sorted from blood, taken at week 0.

The CDR3 reads CAWSDTGGNQPQHF. CDR3 bases: TGTGCCTGGAGTGACACAGGGGGCAATCAGCCCCAGCATTTT. The rearrangement links TRBV30 to TRBJ1-5, with 7 bases lining up with TRBD1. From germline, CDR1 is GTSNPN and CDR2 SVGIG (reference sequence). V shed 1 base, J shed 2 bases, and the junction held 2 bases outside the gene matches. The CDR3 is 14 amino acids. Full variable domain (missing parts from reference TRBV30 and TRBJ1-5): SQTIHQWPATLVQPVGSPLSLECTVEGTSNPNLYWYRQAAGRGLQLLFYSVGIGQISSEVPQNLSASRPQDRQFILSSKKLLLSDSGFYLCAWSDTGGNQPQHFGDGTRLSIL.